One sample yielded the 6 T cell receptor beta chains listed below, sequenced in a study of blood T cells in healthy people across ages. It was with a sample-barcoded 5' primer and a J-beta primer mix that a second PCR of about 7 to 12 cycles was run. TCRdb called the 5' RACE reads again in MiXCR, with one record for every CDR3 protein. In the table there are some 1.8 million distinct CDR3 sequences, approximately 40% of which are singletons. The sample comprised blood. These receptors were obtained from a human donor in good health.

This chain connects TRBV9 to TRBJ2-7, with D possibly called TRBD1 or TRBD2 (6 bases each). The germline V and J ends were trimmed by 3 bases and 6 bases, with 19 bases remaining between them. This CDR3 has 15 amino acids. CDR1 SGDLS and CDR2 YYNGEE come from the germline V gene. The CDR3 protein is CASSARSGAGSEQYF. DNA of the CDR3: TGTGCCAGCAGCGCCCGGTCGGGGGCAGGATCCGAGCAGTACTTC. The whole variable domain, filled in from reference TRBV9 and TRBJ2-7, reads DSGVTQTPKHLITATGQRVTLRCSPRSGDLSVYWYQQSLDQGLQFLIQYYNGEERAKGNILERFSAQQFPDLHSELNLSSLELGDSALYFCASSARSGAGSEQYFGPGTRLTVT.

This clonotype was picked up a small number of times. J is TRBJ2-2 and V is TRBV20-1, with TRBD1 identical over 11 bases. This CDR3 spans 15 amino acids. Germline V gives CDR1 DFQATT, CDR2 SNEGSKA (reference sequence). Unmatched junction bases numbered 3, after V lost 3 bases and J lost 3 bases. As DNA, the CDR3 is TGCAGTGCTAGCCCGGGACAGGGGGACACCGGGGAGCTGTTTTTT. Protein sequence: CSASPGQGDTGELFF.

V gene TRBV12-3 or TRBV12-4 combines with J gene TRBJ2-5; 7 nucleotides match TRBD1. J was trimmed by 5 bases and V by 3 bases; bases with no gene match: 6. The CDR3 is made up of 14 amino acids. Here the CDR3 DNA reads TGTGCCAGCAGTTTCCAGGGGGAGATGGAGACCCAGTACTTC. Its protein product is CASSFQGEMETQYF.

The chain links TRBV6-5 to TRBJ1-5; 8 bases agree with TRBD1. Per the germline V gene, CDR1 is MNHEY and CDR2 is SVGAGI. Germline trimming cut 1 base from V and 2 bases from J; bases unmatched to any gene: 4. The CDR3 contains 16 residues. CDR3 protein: CASSYYDRGGNQPQHF. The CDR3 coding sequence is TGTGCCAGCAGTTACTATGACAGGGGTGGCAATCAGCCCCAGCATTTT.

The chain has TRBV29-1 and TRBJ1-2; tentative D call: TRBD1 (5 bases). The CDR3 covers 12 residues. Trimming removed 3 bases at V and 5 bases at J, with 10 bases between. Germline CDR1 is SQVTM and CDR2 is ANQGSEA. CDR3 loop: CSVEPGNYGYTF. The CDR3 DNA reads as TGCAGCGTTGAGCCAGGGAATTATGGCTACACCTTC.

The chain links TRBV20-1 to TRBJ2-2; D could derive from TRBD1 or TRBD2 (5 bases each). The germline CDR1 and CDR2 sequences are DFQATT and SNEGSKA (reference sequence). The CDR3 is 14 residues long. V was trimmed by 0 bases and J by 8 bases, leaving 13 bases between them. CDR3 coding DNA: TGCAGTGCTAGAGACCCCAGGGCGGGTGGGGAGCTGTTTTTT. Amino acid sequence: CSARDPRAGGELFF.